This T cell receptor beta chain appears in the sequencing data of a study of shared clonotypes between healthy human individuals (dated by TCRdb to about 2020). Study-wide context: The cohort included three men and a couple of women between 18 and 49 years of age. For each donor, CD4 naive and CD4 memory were each run on three plates, CD8 naive on two plates, and CD8 memory on one plate. Leukapheresis yielded between about 0.85 and 9.5 billion PBMCs per donor. To estimate repertoire size and how much clonotype sharing occurs between individuals, the study deeply sequenced the blood TCR repertoires of about 5 healthy adults. To increase sequencing depth and limit assay-specific biases, different laboratories used diverse techniques to prepare libraries and sequence TCR repertoires. The research as a whole found: Sampling was restricted to blood, and TCR repertoires in tissues likely differ from the TCR repertoires found in blood. Naive subsets generally had larger estimated clonotype richness than memory subsets. Rarefaction of sorted-subset datasets indicated incomplete sequencing despite the large sequencing depth. Clonotypes shared by all four sorted-subset donors showed higher generation probabilities than non-shared clonotypes. Roughly 5% of naive CD4, 3.5% of naive CD8, approximately 2.2% of memory CD4, and over 0.35% of memory CD8 clonotypes were shared across several donors. The genetic and exposure-history diversity represented was limited by the small number of donors. Based on pairwise subsampling, the degree of clonotype sharing among donors was expected to be affected by sequencing depth.

Details on this clone: Its specific antigen is unknown. No base quality values were provided; no much bigger clone lies one nucleotide off.

Using the deep immunoSEQ assay, multiplex PCR amplified TCR CDR3 regions from genomic DNA. Extracted genomic DNA from each cell subset was spread evenly across all wells of several immunoSEQ 96-well plates, with each plate serving as a replicate. For sorted subsets, around 0.2 ug of genomic DNA, equivalent to roughly 33,000 T cell genomes, went into each replicate PCR. Purified libraries were quantified with a Qubit 3.0 fluorometer, sized on a Bioanalyzer 2100, and re-quantified with the KAPA Library Quantification kit. Each immunoSEQ 96-well plate was sequenced on its own single-read 150-cycle Illumina NextSeq 550 flow cell. In the source study's methods: The immunoSEQ output contained only junctional sequences without quality scores, so filtering could not match that applied to full-length reads. To assign V/J genes and CDR3, sequences were annotated using PyIR, a Python wrapper for IgBLAST v1.9, with IMGT germline references. Any read was removed if the V/J assignment was weak (E-value above 1e-6), the CDR3 was missing, or the read contained stop codons, out-of-frame junctions, or ambiguous translated residues. V3J clonotypes were defined as sequences sharing an identical inferred V gene, J gene, and CDR3 amino acid sequence. Percentage overlap between repertoires was calculated by dividing the number of shared unique clonotypes by the size of the smaller repertoire. Repertoire richness was assessed with RTK rarefaction, the Chao1 estimator, and Recon v2.1 estimates of unobserved clonotypes. Generation probabilities for all TCRbeta clonotypes obtained by the gDNA method from a handful of donors were computed using OLGA. TCRdb limited this immuneACCESS table to in-frame rearrangements with V and J called. A share of clones is missing; checked studies link under half to unresolved V genes, and the rest is unexplained. From that table come the V and J calls and clone size; the DNA was used to work out D and trimming. Present in this sample are 2,100,000 or so clones, under 97% of which were seen just once. The ten largest clones add up to about 0.13% of the sample.

For this chain, trimming is 6 bases at the V end and 5 bases at the J end, and the number of junction bases without a gene match is 7. The CDR3, cysteine through phenylalanine, is 15 amino acids long. Of the read, only the CDR3 DNA is kept; its 45 bases are in frame from base 1. CDR1 and CDR2 (MNHNS, SASEGT) derive from the germline V gene. The donors were healthy, HIV-negative adults who had no recently reported acute infections or vaccinations. Every donor was a Caucasian adult residing in Nashville, Tennessee, USA. CD4+ T cells were enriched by magnetic negative selection, after which naive cells were positively selected on CD45RA and the negative fraction was taken as the memory subset. After blood collection by leukapheresis, PBMCs were isolated using Ficoll-Histopaque density gradient centrifugation and then cryopreserved in the vapor phase of liquid nitrogen. Purity and quantity of every magnetically sorted T cell population were checked by analytical flow cytometry. From each sorted fraction, genomic DNA was isolated and quantified by UV absorbance on a Nanodrop 2000c.

What was sequenced was naive CD4+ T cells sorted from blood. Per the publication, the cell subset or site label means: CD45RA+ positively selected. Recombination joined TRBV6-1 with TRBJ1-6; 7 central bases correspond to TRBD1. The clonotype comes from a man aged 18 to 29 in good health. The DNA sequence is as follows: TGTGCCAGCAGCCCGGGGGACAGCCATAATTCACCCCTCCACTTT. Translation gives CASSPGDSHNSPLHF.